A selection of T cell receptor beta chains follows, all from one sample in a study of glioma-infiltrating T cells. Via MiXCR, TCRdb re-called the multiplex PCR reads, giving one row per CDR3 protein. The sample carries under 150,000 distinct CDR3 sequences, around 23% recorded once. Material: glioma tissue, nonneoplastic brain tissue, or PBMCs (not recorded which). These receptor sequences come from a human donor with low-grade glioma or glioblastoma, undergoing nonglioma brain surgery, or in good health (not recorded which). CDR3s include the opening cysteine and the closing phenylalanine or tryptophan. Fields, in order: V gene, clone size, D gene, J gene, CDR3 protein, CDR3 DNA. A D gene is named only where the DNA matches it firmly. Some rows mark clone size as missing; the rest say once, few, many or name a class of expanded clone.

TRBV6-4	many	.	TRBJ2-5	CASWTVQETQYF	TGTGCCAGCTGGACAGTTCAAGAGACCCAGTACTTC
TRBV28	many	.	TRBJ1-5	CASSAQGRNQPQHF	TGTGCCAGCAGTGCCCAGGGAAGGAATCAGCCCCAGCATTTT
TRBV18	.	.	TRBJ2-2	CASSQTGDTGELFF	TGTGCCAGCTCACAAACCGGGGATACCGGGGAGCTGTTTTTT
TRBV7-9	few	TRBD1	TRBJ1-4	CASSPKQGDEKLFF	TGTGCCAGCAGCCCGAAACAGGGGGATGAAAAACTGTTTTTT
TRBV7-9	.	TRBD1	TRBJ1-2	CASSLQGTGSNYGYTF	TGTGCCAGCAGCTTACAAGGGACAGGGAGTAACTATGGCTACACCTTC
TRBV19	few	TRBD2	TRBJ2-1	CASSIVGTSPYNEQFF	TGTGCCAGTAGTATAGTAGGGACTAGCCCCTACAATGAGCAGTTCTTC
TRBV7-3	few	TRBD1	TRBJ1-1	CASSLTGTGMNTEAFF	TGTGCCAGCAGCTTAACGGGGACAGGTATGAACACTGAAGCTTTCTTT
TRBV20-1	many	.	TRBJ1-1	CSARRQANTEAFF	TGCAGTGCGAGAAGACAGGCGAACACTGAAGCTTTCTTT
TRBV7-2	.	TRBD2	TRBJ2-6	CASRITSDGANVLTF	TGTGCCAGCAGGATTACTAGCGACGGGGCCAACGTCCTGACTTTC
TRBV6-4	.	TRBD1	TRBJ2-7	CASSRQGSYEQYF	TGTGCCAGCAGTCGACAGGGATCCTACGAGCAGTACTTC
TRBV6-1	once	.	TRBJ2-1	CASSSGFRYNERFF	TGTGCCAGCAGTAGCGGGTTTCGGTACAATGAGCGGTTCTTC
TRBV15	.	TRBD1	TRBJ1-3	CATSRDTTGSGNTIYF	TGTGCCACCAGCAGAGATACGACAGGGTCTGGAAACACCATATATTTT
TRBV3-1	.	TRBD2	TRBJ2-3	CASSQRTSGAEDTQYF	TGTGCCAGCAGCCAGAGGACTAGTGGGGCGGAAGATACGCAGTATTTT
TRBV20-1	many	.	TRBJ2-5	CSASRNQETQYF	TGCAGTGCTAGTCGCAACCAAGAGACCCAGTACTTC
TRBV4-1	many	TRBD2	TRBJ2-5	CASSQDLGGTLETQYF	TGCGCCAGCAGCCAAGATCTGGGGGGGACCTTGGAGACCCAGTACTTC
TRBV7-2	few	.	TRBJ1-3	CASSLVRLSSSGNTIYF	TGTGCCAGCAGCTTAGTTAGACTCTCGAGCTCTGGAAACACCATATATTTT
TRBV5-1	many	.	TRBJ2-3	CASSSGPGVSTDTQYF	TGCGCCAGCAGCTCGGGTCCGGGGGTGAGCACAGATACGCAGTATTTT
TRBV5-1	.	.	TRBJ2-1	CASRGPGNNEQFF	TGCGCCAGCAGGGGCCCGGGGAACAATGAGCAGTTCTTC
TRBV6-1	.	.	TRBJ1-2	CASKRDPSRNYGYTF	TGTGCCAGCAAGCGGGACCCCTCTCGGAACTATGGCTACACCTTC
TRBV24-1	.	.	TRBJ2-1	CATSDAPGQANEQFF	TGTGCCACCAGTGACGCCCCCGGCCAGGCCAATGAGCAGTTCTTC
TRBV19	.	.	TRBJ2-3	CASRAPDLYPTDTQYF	TGTGCCAGTAGGGCGCCAGATCTTTACCCCACAGATACGCAGTATTTT
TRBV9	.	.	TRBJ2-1	CASTSQYNEQFF	TGTGCCAGCACCTCCCAGTACAATGAGCAGTTCTTC
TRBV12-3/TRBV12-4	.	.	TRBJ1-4	CASSGVVRGGEKLFF	TGTGCCAGCAGTGGGGTGGTAAGGGGCGGCGAAAAACTGTTTTTT
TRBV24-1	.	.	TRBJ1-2	CATSARANYGYTF	TGTGCCACCTCCGCGAGGGCTAACTATGGCTACACCTTC
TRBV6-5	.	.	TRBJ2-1	CASSYSSLGTSRETQFF	TGTGCCAGCAGTTACTCGAGCCTCGGAACTAGTCGAGAGACCCAGTTCTTC
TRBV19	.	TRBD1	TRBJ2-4	CASRLTGHKNIQYF	TGTGCCAGTAGGTTGACAGGGCACAAAAACATTCAGTACTTC
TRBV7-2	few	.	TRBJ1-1	CASSFTGNTEAFF	TGTGCCAGCAGCTTTACAGGGAACACTGAAGCTTTCTTT
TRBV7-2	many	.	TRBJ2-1	CASSLGLTYNEQFF	TGTGCCAGCAGCTTAGGCTTAACGTACAATGAGCAGTTCTTC
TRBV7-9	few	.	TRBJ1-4	CASSAGRGLFNEKLFF	TGTGCCAGCAGCGCCGGGAGGGGACTTTTCAATGAAAAACTGTTTTTT
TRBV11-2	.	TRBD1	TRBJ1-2	CASSLVGGGSAVHGYTF	TGTGCCAGCAGCTTAGTTGGAGGGGGCTCGGCGGTACATGGCTACACCTTC
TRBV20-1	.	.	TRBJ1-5	CSARGIPNQPQHF	TGCAGTGCTAGAGGGATTCCCAATCAGCCCCAGCATTTT
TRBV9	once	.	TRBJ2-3	CASSVAPVAGAGDTQYF	TGTGCCAGCAGCGTAGCCCCAGTCGCGGGGGCCGGGGATACGCAGTATTTT
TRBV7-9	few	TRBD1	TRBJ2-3	CASSLENRGTDTQYF	TGTGCCAGCAGCTTAGAAAACAGGGGTACAGATACGCAGTATTTT
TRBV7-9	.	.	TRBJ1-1	CASSLGVSPGAFF	TGTGCCAGCAGCTTGGGGGTTTCCCCAGGAGCTTTCTTT
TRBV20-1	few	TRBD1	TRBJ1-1	CSARIAGGRRNTEAFF	TGCAGTGCCCGGATCGCAGGGGGTCGGAGGAACACTGAAGCTTTCTTT
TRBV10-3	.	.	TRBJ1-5	CAISESTGREQNQPQHF	TGTGCCATCAGTGAGTCGACCGGCAGGGAGCAGAATCAGCCCCAGCATTTT
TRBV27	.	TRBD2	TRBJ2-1	CASRLAGGNFNEQFF	TGTGCCAGCAGACTAGCGGGGGGTAACTTCAATGAGCAGTTCTTC
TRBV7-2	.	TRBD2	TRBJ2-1	CASLLSGVTYNGQFF	TGTGCCAGCTTACTTAGCGGGGTAACCTACAATGGGCAGTTCTTC
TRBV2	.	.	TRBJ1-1	CARGSYEATEAFF	TGTGCCAGGGGGAGCTACGAGGCCACTGAAGCTTTCTTT
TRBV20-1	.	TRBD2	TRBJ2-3	CSARPPSGGRDTQYF	TGCAGTGCCCGACCGCCTAGCGGGGGGAGAGATACGCAGTATTTT
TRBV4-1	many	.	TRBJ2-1	CASMNEKYNEQFF	TGCGCCAGCATGAACGAAAAATACAATGAGCAGTTCTTC
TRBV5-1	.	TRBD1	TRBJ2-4	CASSETGGLDIQYF	TGCGCCAGCAGCGAAACAGGGGGCTTGGACATTCAGTACTTC
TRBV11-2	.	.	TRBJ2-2	CASTYHTGELFF	TGTGCCAGCACCTACCACACCGGGGAGCTGTTTTTT
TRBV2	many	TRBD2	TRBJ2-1	CASRVGTTTRNEQFF	TGTGCCAGCAGGGTAGGGACTACTACCCGCAATGAGCAGTTCTTC
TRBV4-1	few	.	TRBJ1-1	CASSQEHRVDAFF	TGCGCCAGCAGCCAAGAGCACAGGGTTGACGCTTTCTTT
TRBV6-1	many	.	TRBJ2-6	CASNQDSGANVLTF	TGTGCCAGCAATCAAGACTCTGGGGCCAACGTCCTGACTTTC
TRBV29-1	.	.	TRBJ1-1	CSVHTPEAFF	TGCAGCGTACACACCCCTGAAGCTTTCTTT
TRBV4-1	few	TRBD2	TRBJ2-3	CASSPGGESTQYF	TGCGCCAGCAGCCCGGGGGGAGAGAGTACGCAGTATTTT
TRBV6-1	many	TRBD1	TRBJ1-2	CASGSGGWGYTF	TGTGCCAGCGGATCAGGGGGGTGGGGCTACACCTTC
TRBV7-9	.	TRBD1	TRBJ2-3	CASREGGRVTDTQYF	TGTGCCAGCAGGGAAGGGGGCCGAGTTACAGATACGCAGTATTTT
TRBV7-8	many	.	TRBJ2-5	CASSLLQETQYF	TGTGCCAGCAGCTTACTTCAAGAGACCCAGTACTTC
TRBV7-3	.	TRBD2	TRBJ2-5	CASSPSGGTETQYF	TGTGCCAGCAGTCCTAGCGGGGGTACGGAGACCCAGTACTTC
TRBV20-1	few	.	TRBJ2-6	CSARDPFSGANVLTF	TGCAGTGCTAGAGATCCGTTCTCTGGGGCCAACGTCCTGACTTTC
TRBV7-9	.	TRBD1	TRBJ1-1	CSAWGGQGRNTEAFF	TGCAGCGCCTGGGGGGGACAGGGGAGGAACACTGAAGCTTTCTTT
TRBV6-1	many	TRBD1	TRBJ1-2	CASSEGTGLYGYTF	TGTGCCAGCAGTGAAGGGACAGGGCTCTATGGCTACACCTTC